Each of the 7 T cell receptor beta chains below was sequenced from the same sample in a study of blood T cell repertoires in COVID-19 (TCRdb year 2020). The method was the immunoSEQ multiplex PCR assay. TCRdb took over this immuneACCESS table, retaining in-frame rearrangements with V and J assigned. Such tables are incomplete; in checked studies, under half of the missing clones stem from an unresolved V gene, and the remainder is unexplained. This sample holds 55,000 to 65,000 clones; about 90% were observed only once. Jointly, the top ten make up less than 6.5% of the sample. Input material: peripheral blood. Receptors originate from a man of 80 years or more in a cohort sampled during active COVID-19.

V is TRBV9 and J is TRBJ2-7; the match to TRBD1 covers 7 bases. Germline loops: CDR1 SGDLS, CDR2 YYNGEE. The CDR3 totals 14 residues. The V and J ends lost 2 bases and 3 bases, in that order; junction bases with no gene match: 5. CDR3 sequence: CASSVLWTGYEQYF. For the CDR3, the DNA is TGTGCCAGCAGCGTCCTTTGGACAGGCTACGAGCAGTACTTC.

The chain recombines TRBV9 with TRBJ2-7; D is perhaps TRBD2 (6 bases). Germline loops: CDR1 SGDLS, CDR2 YYNGEE. CDR3 size: 13 residues. Trimming took 1 base from V and 7 from J, leaving 12 bases between them. CDR3 nucleotide sequence: TGTGCCAGCAGCGTATATCCCGGAGGGGAGCAGTACTTC. Its protein is CASSVYPGGEQYF.

V and J are TRBV3-1 (or the pseudogene TRBV3-2) and TRBJ2-5; 8 nucleotides align to TRBD2. The germline gives CDR1 LGHDT, CDR2 YNNKEL (reference sequence). The CDR3 loop spans 14 amino acids. V was clipped by 4 bases and J by 3 bases; unmatched bases: 4. The CDR3 spells CASSLPAGEETQYF. The DNA for the CDR3 is TGTGCCAGCAGCCTCCCAGCGGGAGAAGAGACCCAGTACTTC.

CDR3: CASSPLRTGTNTGELFF. In nucleotides, the CDR3 is TGTGCCAGCAGCCCTCTCAGGACAGGGACAAACACCGGGGAGCTGTTTTTT. The chain carries TRBV7-7 and TRBJ2-2; 8 positions match TRBD1. CDR3 length equals 17 residues. CDR1 and CDR2 (germline): SSHAT, FNYEAQ (reference sequence). Losses at the gene ends were 5 bases for V and 2 bases for J; bases not matched to a gene: 10.

The chain couples TRBV6-6 to TRBJ1-5; maybe TRBD1 (6 bases). The germline V gene has CDR1 MNHNY and CDR2 SVGAGI (reference sequence). The V end was cut by 6 bases, the J end by 7 bases, with 16 bases between. This CDR3 comprises 14 residues. CDR3 bases: TGTGCCAGCAGCCCTACAACAGGGTCGCAGCCCCAGCATTTT. Protein product: CASSPTTGSQPQHF.

This chain uses TRBV5-1 with TRBJ2-3; the D gene is possibly TRBD2 (6 bases). Deletions cut 1 base from V and 5 bases from J, with 20 bases between. CDR1 and CDR2 from the germline V gene are SGHRS and YFSETQ. The CDR3 extends over 17 amino acids. CDR3 nucleotide sequence: TGCGCCAGCAGCTTGTCACGGACTACCGGTGGTGGAGATACGCAGTATTTT. Amino acid sequence: CASSLSRTTGGGDTQYF.

The V call is TRBV2, the J call TRBJ2-7, with 9 nucleotides matching TRBD1. V gave up 3 bases and J gave up 7 bases; unmatched junction bases: 4. Germline V gene lookup returns CDR1 SNHLY and CDR2 FYNNEI. This CDR3 region has 13 residues. The chain's CDR3 is CASSEGTGWEQYF. The CDR3 coding sequence is TGTGCCAGCAGTGAGGGGACAGGGTGGGAGCAGTACTTC.